The clone carrying this TCR beta chain is medium-sized (0.01 to 0.1%). The target antigen is unknown. This sample stems from a study of early T cells in non-severe SARS-CoV-2 infection. The wider study: Unsorted whole-blood RNA was sequenced in bulk, leaving chains unpaired.

Study-wide points: Database matching using VDJdb favored anti-spike CD8 responses, with private and CD4 specificities left missing.

In the library, individual cDNA molecules carried attached unique molecular identifiers. MiXCR was run by TCRdb on the 5' RACE reads, yielding one entry per CDR3 protein. The sample holds roughly 64,000 distinct CDR3 sequences, about 12% seen once. V lost 8 bases, J lost 3 bases, and 3 bases stayed unmatched. CDR1 ENHRY and CDR2 SYGVKD come from the germline V gene. The CDR3 covers 14 residues. The chain employs TRBV10-3 and TRBJ2-3; TRBD1 aligns across 12 bases. The receptor comes from an adult who was a healthcare worker with PCR-confirmed SARS-CoV-2 infection or an uninfected control (not recorded which). Material for sequencing was whole blood. The CDR3 loop reads CAIEGQGATDTQYF. In nucleotides, the CDR3 is TGTGCCATCGAGGGACAGGGGGCGACAGATACGCAGTATTTT.